These T cell receptor beta chains were read from a single sample in a study of CD8 T cells in ankylosing spondylitis. Each CDR3 protein is one row after TCRdb ran MiXCR on the 5' RACE reads. Altogether 250,000 or so distinct CDR3 sequences are present, about 10% being singletons, with the ten largest covering less than 3%. The sample comprised blood, either unsorted or a sorted T cell fraction (not recorded which). All receptors derive from a male donor with ankylosing spondylitis or in good health (not recorded which). The CDR3 runs from the conserved cysteine through the conserved F or W. The D gene is left open where the match is weak. Only part of the rows carry a size: once, few, many, or a class if the clone is expanded.

d_call	j_call	v_call	clone_size	cdr3_aa	cdr3_nt
NA	TRBJ2-3	TRBV6-1	many	CASRRQGGDTQYF	TGTGCCAGCAGGCGGCAGGGAGGAGATACGCAGTATTTT
TRBD2	TRBJ2-2	TRBV12-3/TRBV12-4	many	CASSLSTSGWELFF	TGTGCCAGCAGTTTATCGACTAGCGGGTGGGAGCTGTTTTTT
NA	TRBJ1-1	TRBV12-3/TRBV12-4	many	CASSYHPYTEAFF	TGTGCCAGCAGTTACCACCCATACACTGAAGCTTTCTTT
NA	TRBJ2-5	TRBV4-2	NA	CASSQRGGLAQETQYF	TGTGCCAGCAGCCAACGTGGGGGGTTAGCCCAAGAGACCCAGTACTTC
NA	TRBJ1-2	TRBV7-9	NA	CASSLILYGYTF	TGTGCCAGCAGCCTCATCCTCTATGGCTACACCTTC
NA	TRBJ2-7	TRBV20-1	many	CSARGTGGHPLSYEQYF	TGCAGTGCAAGAGGTACTGGGGGACATCCCCTCTCCTACGAGCAGTACTTC
NA	TRBJ1-5	TRBV7-9	NA	CASSLDSGNQPQHF	TGTGCCAGCAGCTTGGACTCGGGCAATCAGCCCCAGCATTTT
TRBD1	TRBJ2-2	TRBV5-1	many	CASSPIGGARTGELFF	TGCGCCAGCAGCCCGATAGGGGGCGCGAGGACCGGGGAGCTGTTTTTT
NA	TRBJ2-1	TRBV4-1	many	CASSQSTIGSYNEQFF	TGCGCCAGCAGCCAATCTACAATAGGCTCCTACAATGAGCAGTTCTTC
TRBD1	TRBJ2-1	TRBV2	NA	CASSLGQVKFF	TGTGCCAGCAGTCTTGGACAGGTTAAGTTCTTC
TRBD2	TRBJ2-1	TRBV10-3	many	CAISVGASGGASSYNEQFF	TGTGCCATCAGTGTAGGTGCTAGCGGGGGGGCCAGCTCCTACAATGAGCAGTTCTTC
TRBD1	TRBJ2-2	TRBV2	many	CASREGQGAGELFF	TGTGCCAGCAGGGAGGGACAGGGTGCCGGGGAGCTGTTTTTT
NA	TRBJ1-5	TRBV6-1	many	CASSHQQGASQPQHF	TGTGCCAGCAGTCATCAACAGGGAGCAAGTCAGCCCCAGCATTTT
TRBD1	TRBJ2-2	TRBV20-1	many	CSAQGQGDTGELFF	TGCAGTGCTCAGGGACAGGGAGACACCGGGGAGCTGTTTTTT
NA	TRBJ2-7	TRBV2	few	CASSEAGRGGYEQYF	TGTGCCAGCAGTGAAGCTGGCAGGGGTGGTTACGAGCAGTACTTC
NA	TRBJ2-1	TRBV11-1	few	CASSHLGSRGGNNEQFF	TGTGCCAGCAGCCACCTGGGGAGCAGGGGTGGCAACAATGAGCAGTTCTTC
TRBD1	TRBJ2-7	TRBV24-1	few	CATSDSFSPTGAYEQYF	TGTGCCACCAGTGATTCTTTTTCTCCGACAGGGGCCTACGAGCAGTACTTC
TRBD2	TRBJ2-1	TRBV7-9	many	CASSLTGGSGNEQFF	TGTGCCAGCAGCTTAACTGGCGGGAGTGGCAATGAGCAGTTCTTC
TRBD1	TRBJ2-7	TRBV7-9	many	CATEGQSYEQYF	TGTGCCACCGAGGGACAGAGTTACGAGCAGTACTTC
NA	TRBJ1-1	TRBV20-1	NA	CSAKWNTEAFF	TGCAGTGCTAAATGGAACACTGAAGCTTTCTTT
TRBD1	TRBJ2-5	TRBV7-7	many	CASSLGTGQQETQYF	TGTGCCAGCAGCTTAGGAACGGGACAGCAAGAGACCCAGTACTTC
NA	TRBJ1-1	TRBV20-1	many	CSAKVQGVFDTEAFF	TGCAGTGCTAAGGTTCAGGGTGTGTTTGACACTGAAGCTTTCTTT
NA	TRBJ1-1	TRBV25-1	NA	CASSEFVGLNTEAFF	TGTGCCAGCAGTGAATTTGTAGGCCTGAACACTGAAGCTTTCTTT